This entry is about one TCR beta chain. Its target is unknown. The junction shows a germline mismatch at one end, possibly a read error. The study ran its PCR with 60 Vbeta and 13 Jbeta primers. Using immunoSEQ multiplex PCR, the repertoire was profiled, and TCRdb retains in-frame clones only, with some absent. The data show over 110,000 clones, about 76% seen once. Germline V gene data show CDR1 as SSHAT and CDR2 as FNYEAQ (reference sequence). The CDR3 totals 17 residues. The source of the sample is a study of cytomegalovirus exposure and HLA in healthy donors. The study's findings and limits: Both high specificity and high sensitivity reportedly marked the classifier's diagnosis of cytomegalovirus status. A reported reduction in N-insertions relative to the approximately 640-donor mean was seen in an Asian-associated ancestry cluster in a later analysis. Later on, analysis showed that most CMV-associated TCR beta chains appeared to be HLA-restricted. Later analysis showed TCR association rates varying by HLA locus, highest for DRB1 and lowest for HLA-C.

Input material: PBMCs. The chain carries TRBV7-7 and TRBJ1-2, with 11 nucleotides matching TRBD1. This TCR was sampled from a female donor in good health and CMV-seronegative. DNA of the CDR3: TGTGCTAGCAGCCCTAGCCCCGGGACAGGGGGATACTATGGCTACACCTTC. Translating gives CASSPSPGTGGYYGYTF.